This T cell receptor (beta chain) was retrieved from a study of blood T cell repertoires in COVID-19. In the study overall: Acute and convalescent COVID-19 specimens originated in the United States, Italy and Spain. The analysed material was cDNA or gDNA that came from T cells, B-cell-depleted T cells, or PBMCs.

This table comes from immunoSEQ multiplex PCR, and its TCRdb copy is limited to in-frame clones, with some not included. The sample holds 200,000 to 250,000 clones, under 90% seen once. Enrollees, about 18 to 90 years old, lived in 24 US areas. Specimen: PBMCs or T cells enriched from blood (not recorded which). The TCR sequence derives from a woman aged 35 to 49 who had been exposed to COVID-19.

The CDR3 region is CASSYWTDNTEAFF. CDR3 DNA: TGTGCCAGCAGTTACTGGACAGACAACACTGAAGCTTTCTTT. This chain connects TRBV6-5 to TRBJ1-1, with a weak D call TRBD1 (6 bases). V lost 1 base and J lost 2, with 8 bases in between. The CDR3 covers 14 residues. CDR1 and CDR2 from the germline V gene are MNHEY and SVGAGI.